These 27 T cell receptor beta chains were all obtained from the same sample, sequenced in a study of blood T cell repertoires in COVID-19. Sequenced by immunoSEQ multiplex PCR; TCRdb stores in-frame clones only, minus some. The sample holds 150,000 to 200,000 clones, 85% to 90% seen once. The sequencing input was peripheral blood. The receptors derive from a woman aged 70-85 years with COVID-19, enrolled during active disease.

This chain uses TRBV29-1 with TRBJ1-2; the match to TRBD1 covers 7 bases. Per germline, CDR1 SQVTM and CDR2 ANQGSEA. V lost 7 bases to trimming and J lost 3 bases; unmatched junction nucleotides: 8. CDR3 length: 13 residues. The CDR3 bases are TGCAGCGGGGGGGATACAGGGGACTATGGCTACACCTTC. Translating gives CSGGDTGDYGYTF.

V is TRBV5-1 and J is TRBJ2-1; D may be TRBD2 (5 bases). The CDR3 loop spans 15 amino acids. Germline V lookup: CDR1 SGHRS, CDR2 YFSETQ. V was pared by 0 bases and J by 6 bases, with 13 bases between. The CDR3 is CASSLGLTRLNEQFF. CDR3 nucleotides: TGCGCCAGCAGCTTGGGACTAACCCGTCTCAATGAGCAGTTCTTC.

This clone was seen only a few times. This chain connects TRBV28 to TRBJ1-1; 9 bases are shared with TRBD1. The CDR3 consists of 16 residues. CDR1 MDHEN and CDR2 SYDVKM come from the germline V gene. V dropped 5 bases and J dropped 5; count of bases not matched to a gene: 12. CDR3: CASSPGTGIFMTEAFF. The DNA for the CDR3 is TGTGCCAGCAGTCCCGGGACAGGGATATTCATGACTGAAGCTTTCTTT. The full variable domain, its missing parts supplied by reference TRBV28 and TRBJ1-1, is DVKVTQSSRYLVKRTGEKVFLECVQDMDHENMFWYRQDPGLGLRLIYFSYDVKMKEKGDIPEGYSVSREKKERFSLILESASTNQTSMYLCASSPGTGIFMTEAFFGQGTRLTVV.

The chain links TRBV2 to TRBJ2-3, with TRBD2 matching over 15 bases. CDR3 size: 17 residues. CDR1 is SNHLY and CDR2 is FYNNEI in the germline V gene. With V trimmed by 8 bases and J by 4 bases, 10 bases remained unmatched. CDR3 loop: CASRPGLAGGRADTQYF. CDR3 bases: TGTGCCAGCCGACCAGGACTAGCGGGGGGGAGGGCAGATACGCAGTATTTT.

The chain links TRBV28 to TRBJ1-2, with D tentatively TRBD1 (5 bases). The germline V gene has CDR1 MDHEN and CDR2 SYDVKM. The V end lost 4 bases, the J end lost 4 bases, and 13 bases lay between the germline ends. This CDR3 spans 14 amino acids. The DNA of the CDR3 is TGTGCCAGCAGTTCAGGGTTTAATTCCTATGGCTACACCTTC. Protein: CASSSGFNSYGYTF.

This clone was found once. DNA for the CDR3: TGTGCCAGCAGCTTAGAGGCCACAGGGAGCGGAAACACCATATATTTT. This translates into CASSLEATGSGNTIYF. The rearrangement uses TRBV7-9 and TRBJ1-3, with a tentative D call TRBD1 (6 bases). V was pared by 1 base and J by 4 bases, with 14 bases between. The CDR3 runs 16 residues. Germline CDR1 and CDR2: SEHNR and FQNEAQ (reference sequence). The variable domain in full, with the rest retrieved from reference TRBV7-9 and TRBJ1-3, is DTGVSQNPRHKITKRGQNVTFRCDPISEHNRLYWYRQTLGQGPEFLTYFQNEAQLEKSRLLSDRFSAERPKGSFSTLEIQRTEQGDSAMYLCASSLEATGSGNTIYFGEGSWLTVV.

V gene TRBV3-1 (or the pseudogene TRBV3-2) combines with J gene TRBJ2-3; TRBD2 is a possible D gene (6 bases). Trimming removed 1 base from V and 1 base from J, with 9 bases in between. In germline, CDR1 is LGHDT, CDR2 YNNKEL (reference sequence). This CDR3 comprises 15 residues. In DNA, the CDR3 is TGTGCCAGCAGCCAAGGGCGGGGAGGCACAGATACGCAGTATTTT. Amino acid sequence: CASSQGRGGTDTQYF.

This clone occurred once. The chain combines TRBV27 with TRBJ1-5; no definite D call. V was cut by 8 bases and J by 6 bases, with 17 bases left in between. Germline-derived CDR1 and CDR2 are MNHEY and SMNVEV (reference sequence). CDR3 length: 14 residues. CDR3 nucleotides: TGTGCCAGCGCGCGGGTGTTCGGCAGTCAGCCCCAGCATTTT. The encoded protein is CASARVFGSQPQHF.

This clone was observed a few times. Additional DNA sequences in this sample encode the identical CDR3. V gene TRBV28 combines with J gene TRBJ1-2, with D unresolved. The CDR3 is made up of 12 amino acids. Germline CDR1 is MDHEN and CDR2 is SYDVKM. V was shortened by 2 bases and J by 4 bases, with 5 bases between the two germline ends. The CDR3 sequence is CASSLELYGYTF. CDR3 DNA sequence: TGTGCCAGCAGTTTAGAACTCTATGGCTACACCTTC.

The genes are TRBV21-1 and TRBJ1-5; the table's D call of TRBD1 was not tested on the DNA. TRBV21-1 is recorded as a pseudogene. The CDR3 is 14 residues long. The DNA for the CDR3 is TGTGCCAGCAGCAGGAGGGGGCCTGCCCAGCCCCAGCATTTT. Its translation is CASSRRGPAQPQHF.

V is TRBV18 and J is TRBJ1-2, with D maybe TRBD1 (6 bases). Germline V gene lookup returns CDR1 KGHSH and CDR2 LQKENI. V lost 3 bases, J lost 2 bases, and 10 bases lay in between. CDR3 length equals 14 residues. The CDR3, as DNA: TGTGCCAGCTCACCTCTGGACAGCAACTATGGCTACACCTTC. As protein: CASSPLDSNYGYTF. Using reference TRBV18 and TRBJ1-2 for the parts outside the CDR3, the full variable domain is NAGVMQNPRHLVRRRGQEARLRCSPMKGHSHVYWYRQLPEEGLKFMVYLQKENIIDESGMPKERFSAEFPKEGPSILRIQQVVRGDSAAYFCASSPLDSNYGYTFGSGTRLTVV.

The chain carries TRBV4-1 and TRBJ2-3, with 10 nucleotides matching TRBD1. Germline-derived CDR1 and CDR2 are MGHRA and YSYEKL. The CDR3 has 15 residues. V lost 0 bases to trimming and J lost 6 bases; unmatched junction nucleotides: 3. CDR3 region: CASSQEGTGADTQYF. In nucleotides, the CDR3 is TGCGCCAGCAGCCAAGAGGGGACAGGGGCGGATACGCAGTATTTT.

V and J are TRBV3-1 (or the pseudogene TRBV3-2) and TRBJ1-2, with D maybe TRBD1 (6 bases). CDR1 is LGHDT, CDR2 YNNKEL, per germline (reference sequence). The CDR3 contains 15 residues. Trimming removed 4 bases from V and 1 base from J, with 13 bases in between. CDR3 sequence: CASSPNVQGNYGYTF. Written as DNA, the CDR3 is TGTGCCAGCAGCCCCAACGTACAGGGTAACTATGGCTACACCTTC.

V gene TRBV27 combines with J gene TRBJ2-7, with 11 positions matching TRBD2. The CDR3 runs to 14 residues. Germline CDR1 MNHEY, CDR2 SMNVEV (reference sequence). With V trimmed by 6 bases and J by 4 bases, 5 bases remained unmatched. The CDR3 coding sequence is TGTGCCAGCAGGTCTCTAGCGGGGGGATACGAGCAGTACTTC. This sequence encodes CASRSLAGGYEQYF.

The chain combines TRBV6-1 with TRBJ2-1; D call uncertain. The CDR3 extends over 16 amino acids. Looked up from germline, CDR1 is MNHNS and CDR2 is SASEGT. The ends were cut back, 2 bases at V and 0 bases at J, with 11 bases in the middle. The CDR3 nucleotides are TGTGCCAGCAGTGAAACTACTCGCGGCTCCTACAATGAGCAGTTCTTC. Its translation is CASSETTRGSYNEQFF.

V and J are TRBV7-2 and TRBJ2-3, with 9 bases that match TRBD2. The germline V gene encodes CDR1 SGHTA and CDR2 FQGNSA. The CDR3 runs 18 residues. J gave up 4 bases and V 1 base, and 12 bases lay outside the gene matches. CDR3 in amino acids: CASSLGGGGGGFSDTQYF. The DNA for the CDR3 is TGTGCCAGCAGCTTAGGTGGTGGCGGGGGGGGATTTTCAGATACGCAGTATTTT.

CDR3 protein: CASSKDRVGNQPQHF. CDR3 sequence (DNA): TGTGCCAGCAGTAAGGACAGGGTGGGAAATCAGCCCCAGCATTTT. V and J are TRBV2 and TRBJ1-5, with 8 positions matching TRBD1. The CDR3 contains 15 residues. Per germline, CDR1 SNHLY and CDR2 FYNNEI. The J segment lost 4 bases and the V segment lost 5 bases, leaving 7 bases of the junction unmatched. Full variable domain (outside the CDR3, taken from reference TRBV2 and TRBJ1-5): EPEVTQTPSHQVTQMGQEVILRCVPISNHLYFYWYRQILGQKVEFLVSFYNNEISEKSEIFDDQFSVERPDGSNFTLKIRSTKLEDSAMYFCASSKDRVGNQPQHFGDGTRLSIL.

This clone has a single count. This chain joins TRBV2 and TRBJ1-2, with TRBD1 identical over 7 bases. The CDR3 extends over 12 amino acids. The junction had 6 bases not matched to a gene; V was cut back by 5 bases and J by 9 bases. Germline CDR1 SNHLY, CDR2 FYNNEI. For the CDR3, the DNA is TGTGCCAGCAGTAGCCAGGGACAGAGCTACACCTTC. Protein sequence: CASSSQGQSYTF.

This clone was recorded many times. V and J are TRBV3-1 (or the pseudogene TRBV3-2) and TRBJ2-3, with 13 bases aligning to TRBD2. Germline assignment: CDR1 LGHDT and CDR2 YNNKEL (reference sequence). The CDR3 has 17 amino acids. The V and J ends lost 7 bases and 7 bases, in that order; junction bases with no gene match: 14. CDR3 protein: CASTRTSGGANDNTQYF. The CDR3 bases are TGTGCCAGCACCCGTACTAGCGGGGGGGCCAATGATAATACGCAGTATTTT.

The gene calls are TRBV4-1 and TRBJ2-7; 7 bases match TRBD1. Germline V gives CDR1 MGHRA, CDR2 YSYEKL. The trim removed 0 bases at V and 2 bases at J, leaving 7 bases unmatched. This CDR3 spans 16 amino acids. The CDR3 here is CASSQDSGQGAYEQYF. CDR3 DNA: TGCGCCAGCAGCCAAGATTCTGGCCAGGGGGCCTACGAGCAGTACTTC.

The CDR3 loop reads CASSPGTGNRSPLHF. CDR3 nucleotides: TGTGCCAGCAGCCCCGGGACAGGGAATCGTTCACCCCTCCACTTT. The chain joins TRBV6-5 to TRBJ1-6, with TRBD1 matching 9 bases. The CDR3 is 15 residues long. CDR1 and CDR2 (germline): MNHEY, SVGAGI. The trim removed 6 bases at V and 9 bases at J, leaving 9 bases unmatched.

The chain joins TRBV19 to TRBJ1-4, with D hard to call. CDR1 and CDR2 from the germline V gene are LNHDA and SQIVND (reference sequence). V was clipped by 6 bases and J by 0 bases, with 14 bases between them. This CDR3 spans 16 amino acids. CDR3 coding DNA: TGTGCCAGTAGAGCGGCGGGCGTTGCAACTAATGAAAAACTGTTTTTT. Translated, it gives CASRAAGVATNEKLFF.

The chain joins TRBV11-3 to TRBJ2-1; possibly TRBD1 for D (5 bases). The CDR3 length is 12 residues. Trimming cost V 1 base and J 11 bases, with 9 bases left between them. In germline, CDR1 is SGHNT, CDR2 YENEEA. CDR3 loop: CASSLGGEKQFF. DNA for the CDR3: TGTGCCAGCAGCTTAGGGGGCGAAAAGCAGTTCTTC. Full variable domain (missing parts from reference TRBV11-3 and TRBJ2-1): EAGVVQSPRYKIIEKKQPVAFWCNPISGHNTLYWYLQNLGQGPELLIRYENEEAVDDSQLPKDRFSAERLKGVDSTLKIQPAELGDSAVYLCASSLGGEKQFFGPGTRLTVL.

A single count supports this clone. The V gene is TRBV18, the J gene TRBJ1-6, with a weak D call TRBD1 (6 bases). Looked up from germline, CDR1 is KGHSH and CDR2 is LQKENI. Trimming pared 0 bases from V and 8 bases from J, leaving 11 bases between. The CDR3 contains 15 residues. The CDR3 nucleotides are TGTGCCAGCTCACCACCGGGACAAAGCTATTCACCCCTCCACTTT. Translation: CASSPPGQSYSPLHF.

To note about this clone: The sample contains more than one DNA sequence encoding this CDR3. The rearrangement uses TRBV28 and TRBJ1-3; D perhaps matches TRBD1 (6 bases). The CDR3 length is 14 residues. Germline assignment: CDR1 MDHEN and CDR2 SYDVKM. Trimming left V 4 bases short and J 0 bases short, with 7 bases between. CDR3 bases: TGTGCCAGCAGTTCGACAGGCTCTGGAAACACCATATATTTT. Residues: CASSSTGSGNTIYF.

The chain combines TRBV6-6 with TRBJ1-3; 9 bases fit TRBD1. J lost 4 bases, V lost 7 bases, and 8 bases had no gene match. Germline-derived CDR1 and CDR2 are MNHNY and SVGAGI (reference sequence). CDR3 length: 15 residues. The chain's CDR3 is CASTQDRGTGNTIYF. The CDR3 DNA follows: TGTGCCAGCACTCAGGACAGGGGCACGGGAAACACCATATATTTT.

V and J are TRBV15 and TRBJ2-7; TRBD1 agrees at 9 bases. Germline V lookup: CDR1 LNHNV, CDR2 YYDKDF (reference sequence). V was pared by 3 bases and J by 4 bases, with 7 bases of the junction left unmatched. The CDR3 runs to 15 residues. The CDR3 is CATSRGFGQGYEQYF. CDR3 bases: TGTGCCACCAGCAGGGGCTTCGGACAGGGGTACGAGCAGTACTTC.